Listed below are T cell receptor beta chains from one sample, sequenced in a study of blood T cell repertoires in COVID-19. Libraries were prepared by immunoSEQ multiplex PCR; TCRdb keeps only in-frame clonotypes and omits some of them. Here the sample spans about 140,000 clones, roughly 78% being singletons. The material sequenced was peripheral blood. These receptors all come from a man between 60 and 75 years old with acute or convalescent COVID-19. Each CDR3 is given with its conserved first and last residue. The D gene is left open where the match is weak. Only some rows state a clone size, as once, few, many or a class for expanded clones.

j_call | v_call | clone_size | d_call | cdr3_nt | cdr3_aa
TRBJ2-2 | TRBV28 | . | . | TGTGCCAGCAGTCTCTCCAGGATTGGGACCGGGGAGCTGTTTTTT | CASSLSRIGTGELFF
TRBJ1-6 | TRBV14 | . | TRBD1 | TGTGCCAGCAGCCAACAGGGGGCCTATAATTCACCCCTCCACTTT | CASSQQGAYNSPLHF
TRBJ2-3 | TRBV6-6 | . | . | TGTGCCAGCAGTTCCCCGGGACAAGGGGGAGATACGCAGTATTTT | CASSSPGQGGDTQYF
TRBJ1-2 | TRBV28 | once | TRBD1 | TGTGCCAGCAGATACCCTCCCGGGACAGGGGACATCTATGGCTACACCTTC | CASRYPPGTGDIYGYTF
TRBJ2-2 | TRBV28 | once | . | TGTGCCACCCGGGACTCGATGAACACCGGGGAGCTGTTTTTT | CATRDSMNTGELFF
TRBJ1-2 | TRBV1 | . | . | TGCACCAGCAGCCCAACAGGGACCCCCTCGGATGGCTACACCTTC | CTSSPTGTPSDGYTF
TRBJ1-2 | TRBV7-9 | . | TRBD1 | TGTGCCAGCAGCTCGGACAGGTCAATCCTCTCGGGCTACACCTTC | CASSSDRSILSGYTF
TRBJ1-2 | TRBV12-5 | . | TRBD1 | TGTGCTAGTGGTCATGGACAGGTTAGGGGCTACACCTTC | CASGHGQVRGYTF
TRBJ1-2 | TRBV28 | . | TRBD1 | TGTGCCAGCAGTTTAACTCAGGGGGCCCCTGGATATGGCTACACCTTC | CASSLTQGAPGYGYTF
TRBJ2-2 | TRBV4-3 | . | . | TGCGCCAGCAGCCAGGCCGGGCGGGCCGGGGAGCTGTTTTTT | CASSQAGRAGELFF
TRBJ2-3 | TRBV7-8 | . | TRBD1 | TGTGCCAGCAGCTCGGTGTCTGACAGGGGAGATACGCAGTATTTT | CASSSVSDRGDTQYF
TRBJ2-5 | TRBV2 | . | . | TGTGCCAGCAGTGAGAGGGAGAGCCCGGGGGAGACCCAGTACTTC | CASSERESPGETQYF
TRBJ1-1 | TRBV7-9 | . | . | TGTGCCAGCAGCTTAGAAGGGGCGGGGTTCGCTGAAGCTTTCTTT | CASSLEGAGFAEAFF
TRBJ2-2 | TRBV7-8 | few | TRBD2 | TGTGCCAGCAGCAGTACTAGCGCCACCGGGGAGCTGTTTTTT | CASSSTSATGELFF
TRBJ2-2 | TRBV5-1 | few | TRBD1 | TGCGCCAGCAGGGGACAGGGGAACACCGGGGAGCTGTTTTTT | CASRGQGNTGELFF
TRBJ1-5 | TRBV5-4 | . | . | TGTGCCAGCAGCTTGGGGGGACTGACGGATCAGCCCCAGCATTTT | CASSLGGLTDQPQHF
TRBJ2-1 | TRBV9 | . | TRBD2 | TGTGCCAGCAGCGTAGTGGCGGGAGAGAGCGATGAGCAGTTCTTC | CASSVVAGESDEQFF
TRBJ1-2 | TRBV9 | . | TRBD1 | TGTGCCAGCAGGAGGACAGGTTCATCTTTAGCTAACTATGGCTACACCTTC | CASRRTGSSLANYGYTF
TRBJ2-7 | TRBV5-1 | . | TRBD1 | TGCGCCAGCAGCTCTCAGACAGGGAACTACGAGCAGTACTTC | CASSSQTGNYEQYF
TRBJ1-2 | TRBV7-2 | few | . | TGTGCCAGCAGCTTTAGTCCGGGGGGCTTACCCTATGGCTACACCTTC | CASSFSPGGLPYGYTF
TRBJ2-7 | TRBV2 | . | . | TGTGCCGGTTCAACTGTGGACAGCAAGCAGTACTTC | CAGSTVDSKQYF
TRBJ2-7 | TRBV4-1 | few | . | TGCGCCAGCAGCCAAAGGGGGGGAGCCAATACCTACGAGCAGTACTTC | CASSQRGGANTYEQYF
TRBJ1-6 | TRBV6-2/TRBV6-3 | . | . | TGTGCCAGCAGTTACGAGGATGATTCACCCCTCCACTTT | CASSYEDDSPLHF
TRBJ1-3 | TRBV5-1 | . | TRBD1 | TGCGCCAGCAGCCATCAGGGGGAAGGTTCGGACACCATATATTTT | CASSHQGEGSDTIYF
TRBJ2-1 | TRBV18 | . | . | TGTGCCAGCTCACCGTTTGAGGGAGTTCGGGGTGAGCAGTTCTTC | CASSPFEGVRGEQFF
TRBJ2-7 | TRBV27 | many | TRBD1 | TGTGCCAGCAGTCATCCTCCGGGACAGGGGATTCACGAGCAGTACTTC | CASSHPPGQGIHEQYF
TRBJ1-3 | TRBV5-1 | once | . | TGCGCCAGCAGCGCCCTACAGGGAGGGTCAGGAAACACCATATATTTT | CASSALQGGSGNTIYF
TRBJ1-5 | TRBV18 | few | . | TGTGCCAGCTCGCGCGAGAATAGCAATCAGCCCCAGCATTTT | CASSRENSNQPQHF
TRBJ1-6 | TRBV21-1 | . | . | TGTGCCAGCCGACTGGGACAAAATTCACCCCTCCACTTT | CASRLGQNSPLHF
TRBJ2-5 | TRBV7-8 | . | TRBD1 | TGTGCCAGCACCCGGGACAGGGGGCGAAAGACCCAGTACTTC | CASTRDRGRKTQYF
TRBJ2-1 | TRBV15 | . | . | TGTGCCACCAGCAGAGATCCCGGTTACAATGAGCAGTTCTTC | CATSRDPGYNEQFF
TRBJ1-5 | TRBV15 | . | . | TGTGCCACCAGCCCGGGACTAACTTATAGCAATCAGCCCCAGCATTTT | CATSPGLTYSNQPQHF
TRBJ1-2 | TRBV28 | . | TRBD1 | TGTGCCAGCAGTTCTGGACAGGGGGCTCTCGGTGGCTACACCTTC | CASSSGQGALGGYTF
TRBJ1-3 | TRBV6-1 | few | . | TGTGCCAGCAGTGACGGGGGAAGGCGGACCATATATTTT | CASSDGGRRTIYF
TRBJ2-3 | TRBV6-2/TRBV6-3 | . | TRBD1 | TGTGCCAGCAGTTACCTACAGGGGAACACAGATACGCAGTATTTT | CASSYLQGNTDTQYF
TRBJ2-2 | TRBV20-1 | few | . | TGCAGTGCTAGTCCGACTCCAAACCCAATCGGGGAGCTGTTTTTT | CSASPTPNPIGELFF
TRBJ2-7 | TRBV6-4 | few | . | TGTGCCAGCAGTCGGGACTTTCTCAGCGAGCAGTACTTC | CASSRDFLSEQYF
TRBJ2-4 | TRBV9 | . | TRBD1 | TGTGCCAGCAGCCCCAGAGATCGGACAGGGGGAGTAGCCAAAAACATTCAGTACTTC | CASSPRDRTGGVAKNIQYF
TRBJ1-2 | TRBV15 | . | TRBD1 | TGTGCCACTAGCCCCGGGACAGTGGCTAACTATGGCTACACCTTC | CATSPGTVANYGYTF
TRBJ1-5 | TRBV6-5 | . | TRBD1 | TGTGCCAGCAGTCAGGGACAGGGCAATCAGCCCCAGCATTTT | CASSQGQGNQPQHF
TRBJ1-5 | TRBV28 | . | . | TGTGCCAGCAGTACAAATCAGCCCCAGCATTTT | CASSTNQPQHF
TRBJ1-1 | TRBV19 | . | TRBD1 | TGTGCCAGTAGTATAGATCTTGGGACAGGGATCAGGGCGGGAGGCACTGAAGCTTTCTTT | CASSIDLGTGIRAGGTEAFF
TRBJ2-2 | TRBV29-1 | . | . | TGCAGCGTAACCGGAGGATGGACCGGGGAGCTGTTTTTT | CSVTGGWTGELFF
TRBJ1-2 | TRBV28 | . | TRBD1 | TGTGCCAGCAGTTTACCGGACAGGGGAAGATTCTACACCTTC | CASSLPDRGRFYTF
TRBJ1-1 | TRBV28 | few | . | TGTGCCAGCCGAAGTCTACGGAACACTGAAGCTTTCTTT | CASRSLRNTEAFF
TRBJ2-2 | TRBV28 | . | TRBD2 | TGTGCCAGCAGCCTAGGGGGAATAGCGGGATCCTTCGGGGAGCTGTTTTTT | CASSLGGIAGSFGELFF
TRBJ2-1 | TRBV18 | . | TRBD2 | TGTGCCAGCTCACTCTGGACTAGCGGGAGATTAGGTGAGCAGTTCTTC | CASSLWTSGRLGEQFF
TRBJ2-1 | TRBV9 | . | TRBD1 | TGTGCCAGCAGCCCCCGACAGGGGGCGTGGGTCAGGGAGCAGTTCTTC | CASSPRQGAWVREQFF
TRBJ1-5 | TRBV10-3 | once | . | TGTGCCACCGCCTTGGGGGGGGATCAGCCCCAGCATTTT | CATALGGDQPQHF
TRBJ2-5 | TRBV7-3 | . | . | TGTGCCAGCAGCAAAGGGGTTCAAGAGACCCAGTACTTC | CASSKGVQETQYF
TRBJ1-2 | TRBV28 | . | TRBD1 | TGTGCCAGCAGTTCCCTGACAGGGGGCGCCTCTGGCTACACCTTC | CASSSLTGGASGYTF
TRBJ2-7 | TRBV28 | . | TRBD2 | TGTGCCAGCAGTTCTCCACGGGACTACTTACAGTACTTC | CASSSPRDYLQYF
TRBJ1-5 | TRBV5-1 | . | TRBD1 | TGCGCCAGCAGCCCCGGACAGGCGAATCAGCCCCAGCATTTT | CASSPGQANQPQHF